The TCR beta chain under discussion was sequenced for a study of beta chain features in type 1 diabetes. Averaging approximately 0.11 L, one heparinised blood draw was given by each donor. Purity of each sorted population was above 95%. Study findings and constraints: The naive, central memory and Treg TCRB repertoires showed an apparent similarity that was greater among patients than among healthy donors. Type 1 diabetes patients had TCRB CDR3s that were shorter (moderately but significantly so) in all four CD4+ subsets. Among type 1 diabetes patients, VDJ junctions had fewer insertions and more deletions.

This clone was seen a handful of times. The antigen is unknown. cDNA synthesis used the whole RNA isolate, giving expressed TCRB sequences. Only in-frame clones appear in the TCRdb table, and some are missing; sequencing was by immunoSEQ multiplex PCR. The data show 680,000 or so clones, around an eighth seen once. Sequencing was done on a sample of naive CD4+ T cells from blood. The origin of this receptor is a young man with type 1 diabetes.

The CDR3 DNA reads TGTGCCAGCAGCTTCGAACAGGGCAGCACCGGGGAGCTGTTTTTT. Translation: CASSFEQGSTGELFF. V is TRBV7-7 and J is TRBJ2-2; D perhaps matches TRBD1 (6 bases). With 3 bases removed from V and 4 bases from J, the gap between germline ends came to 12 bases. The germline gives CDR1 SSHAT, CDR2 FNYEAQ (reference sequence). This CDR3 has 15 residues.